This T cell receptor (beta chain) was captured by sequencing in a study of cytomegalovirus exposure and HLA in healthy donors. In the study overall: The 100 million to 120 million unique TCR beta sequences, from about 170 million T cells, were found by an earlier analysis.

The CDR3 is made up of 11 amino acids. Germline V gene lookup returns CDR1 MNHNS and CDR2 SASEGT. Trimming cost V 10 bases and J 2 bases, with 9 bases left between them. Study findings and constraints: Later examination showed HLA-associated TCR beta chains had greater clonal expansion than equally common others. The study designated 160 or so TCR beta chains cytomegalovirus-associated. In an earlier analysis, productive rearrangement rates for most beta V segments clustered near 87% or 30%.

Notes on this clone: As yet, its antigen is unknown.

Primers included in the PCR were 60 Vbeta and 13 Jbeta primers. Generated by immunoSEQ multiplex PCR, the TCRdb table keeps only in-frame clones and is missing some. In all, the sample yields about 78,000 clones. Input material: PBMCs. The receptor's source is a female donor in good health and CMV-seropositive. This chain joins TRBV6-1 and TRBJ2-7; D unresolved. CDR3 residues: CAIDLAYEQYF. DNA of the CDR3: TGTGCCATCGACCTAGCCTACGAGCAGTACTTC.